The 27 T cell receptor beta chains below were found in one sample sequenced in a study of blood T cell repertoires in COVID-19. Measured with immunoSEQ multiplex PCR; TCRdb has only the in-frame clones, and not every one. Among tens of thousands of clones, roughly 91% were seen once, and the ten largest hold under 2.5%. The sample was peripheral blood. The source of these receptors is a woman aged 45-59 years in a cohort sampled during active COVID-19.

V is TRBV10-3 and J is TRBJ2-1, with unresolved D. The CDR3 extends over 15 amino acids. Germline loops: CDR1 ENHRY, CDR2 SYGVKD. With 6 bases removed from V and 0 bases from J, the gap between germline ends came to 12 bases. The CDR3 sequence: CAIRSSVSSYNEQFF. The CDR3 bases are TGTGCCATCAGGAGCAGCGTAAGCTCCTACAATGAGCAGTTCTTC.

The chain combines TRBV10-1 with TRBJ2-3; 7 bases match TRBD1. CDR3 length: 16 amino acids. Germline-derived CDR1 and CDR2 are WNHNN and SYGVQD (reference sequence). Trimming at V came to 3 bases and at J to 1 base, leaving 7 bases not matched to a gene. Written as DNA, the CDR3 is TGCGCCAGCAGTGATAGGGGGCGAAAGGGCACAGATACGCAGTATTTT. As protein: CASSDRGRKGTDTQYF.

The CDR3 is CASSPLPGHLPYEQYF. The CDR3 nucleotides read TGTGCCAGCAGCCCTCTTCCGGGACACCTACCCTACGAGCAGTACTTC. The chain joins TRBV28 to TRBJ2-7, with D tentatively TRBD1 (6 bases). Trimming took off 6 bases at V and 2 bases at J, with 20 bases between the two ends. Germline assignment: CDR1 MDHEN and CDR2 SYDVKM. The CDR3 contains 16 residues.

This clone was counted only a few times. CDR3 sequence reads: CASSKGQGLTQHF. The CDR3 DNA reads TGTGCCAGCAGCAAAGGACAGGGGTTGACCCAGCATTTT. The rearrangement uses TRBV12-3 or TRBV12-4 and TRBJ1-5, with TRBD1 matching over 9 bases. The CDR3 spans 13 residues. V shed 6 bases, J shed 11 bases, and the junction held 8 bases outside the gene matches.

About this clone itself: Other nucleotide sequences from this sample produce the same CDR3. The J gene is TRBJ1-2, the V gene TRBV5-6; D possibly corresponds to TRBD1 (5 bases). Trimming took 0 bases from V and 4 from J, leaving 7 bases between them. The length of the CDR3 is 13 residues. Germline assignment: CDR1 SGHDT and CDR2 YYEEEE. DNA for the CDR3: TGTGCCAGCAGCTTGGGCGGGGGCTATGGCTACACCTTC. Its translation is CASSLGGGYGYTF. Using reference TRBV5-6 and TRBJ1-2 for the parts outside the CDR3, the full variable domain is DAGVTQSPTHLIKTRGQQVTLRCSPKSGHDTVSWYQQALGQGPQFIFQYYEEEERQRGNFPDRFSGHQFPNYSSELNVNALLLGDSALYLCASSLGGGYGYTFGSGTRLTVV.

V usage is TRBV5-8 and J usage is TRBJ2-2, with D perhaps matching TRBD1 (6 bases). There are 15 residues in the CDR3. V was clipped by 2 bases and J by 0 bases, with 8 bases between them. CDR1 and CDR2 from the germline V gene are SGHTS and YDEGEE. The CDR3 sequence: CASSFEGANTGELFF. For the CDR3, the DNA is TGTGCCAGCAGCTTCGAGGGGGCGAACACCGGGGAGCTGTTTTTT. Supplemented by reference TRBV5-8 and TRBJ2-2, the full variable domain reads EAGVTQSPTHLIKTRGQQATLRCSPISGHTSVYWYQQALGLGLQFLLWYDEGEERNRGNFPPRFSGRQFPNYSSELNVNALELEDSALYLCASSFEGANTGELFFGEGSRLTVL.

The chain couples TRBV6-5 to TRBJ2-1; perhaps TRBD2 as D (5 bases). Between the trimmed V and J ends, which lost 5 bases and 4 bases, there was a span of 6 bases. Germline V gene sequence: CDR1 MNHEY, CDR2 SVGAGI. This CDR3 spans 12 amino acids. The CDR3 region is CASSLAYNEQFF. The CDR3 DNA reads TGTGCCAGCAGTCTAGCATACAATGAGCAGTTCTTC.

The chain is built from TRBV5-1 and TRBJ2-4; TRBD1 matches at 7 bases. This CDR3 is 15 amino acids long. Trimming took 0 bases from V and 3 from J; bases not matched to a gene: 3. CDR1 is SGHRS, CDR2 YFSETQ, per germline. The CDR3 reads CASSLESGGKNIQYF. Here the CDR3 DNA reads TGCGCCAGCAGCTTGGAATCAGGGGGCAAAAACATTCAGTACTTC.

The chain uses TRBV5-1 and TRBJ2-7; TRBD1 matches at 8 bases. The CDR3 runs to 14 residues. Germline CDR1 SGHRS, CDR2 YFSETQ. V gave up 0 bases and J gave up 4 bases; unmatched junction bases: 3. CDR3 region: CASSLEQGVYEQYF. CDR3 in DNA: TGCGCCAGCAGCTTGGAACAGGGGGTATACGAGCAGTACTTC.

V and J are TRBV3-1 (or the pseudogene TRBV3-2) and TRBJ2-1; 7 bases match TRBD2. The CDR3 consists of 15 residues. Germline CDR1 and CDR2: LGHDT and YNNKEL (reference sequence). V dropped 4 bases and J dropped 6; count of bases not matched to a gene: 9. The CDR3 nucleotides read TGTGCCAGCAGCCGACCCGAAAGCGGGGTCAATGAGCAGTTCTTC. This encodes CASSRPESGVNEQFF.

The J gene is TRBJ2-1, the V gene TRBV18; 9 bases are a match to TRBD2. Germline V gene lookup returns CDR1 KGHSH and CDR2 LQKENI. This CDR3 region has 17 residues. J gave up 9 bases and V 4 bases, and 16 bases lay outside the gene matches. The CDR3 reads CASSRMTIAGEGGEQFF. CDR3 bases: TGTGCCAGCTCACGGATGACTATAGCGGGAGAGGGAGGTGAGCAGTTCTTC.

The V and J genes are TRBV3-1 (or the pseudogene TRBV3-2) and TRBJ2-7, with D possibly TRBD2 on 5 matching bases. V gave up 2 bases and J gave up 6 bases, with 8 bases separating them. The V gene's germline CDR1 is LGHDT and CDR2 YNNKEL (reference sequence). The CDR3 is made up of 12 amino acids. This chain's CDR3 is CASSQSAGEQYF. The CDR3 coding sequence is TGTGCCAGCAGCCAAAGCGCGGGCGAGCAGTACTTC.

The chain is built from TRBV7-2 and TRBJ1-2, with D possibly TRBD1 on 6 matching bases. Germline CDR1 reads SGHTA; CDR2 reads FQGNSA. The CDR3 spans 17 residues. V shed 0 bases and J shed 4 bases, with 18 bases lying between them. This CDR3 is CASSLALIGGAGYGYTF. The CDR3 DNA reads as TGTGCCAGCAGCTTAGCGCTGATAGGGGGGGCTGGCTATGGCTACACCTTC.

The V gene is TRBV29-1, the J gene TRBJ2-2; 8 bases fit TRBD1. Unmatched junction bases numbered 6, after V lost 6 bases and J lost 3 bases. CDR1 SQVTM and CDR2 ANQGSEA come from the germline V gene. This CDR3 comprises 14 residues. CDR3 bases: TGCAGCGTCAGACAGGGGTTGGACACCGGGGAGCTGTTTTTT. Amino acids: CSVRQGLDTGELFF.

A remark on this clone: The junction and the germline gene differ at one end; a read error may be behind it. This chain connects TRBV7-2 to TRBJ1-2; 8 bases match TRBD1. The CDR3 contains 17 residues. CDR1 and CDR2 from the germline V gene are SGHTA and FQGNSA. In nucleotides, the CDR3 is TGTGCCAGCAGCCTAGCTCGAGGACAGGGAAATAACTATGGCTACACCTTC. It specifies CASSLARGQGNNYGYTF. Drawing the rest from reference TRBV7-2 and TRBJ1-2, the complete variable domain is GAGVSQSPSNKVTEKGKDVELRCDPISGHTALYWYRQSLGQGLEFLIYFQGNSAPDKSGLPSDRFSAERTGGSVSTLTIQRTQQEDSAVYLCASSLARGQGNNYGYTFGSGTRLTVV.

A few counts support this clone. The CDR3 sequence is CARGSGGVNTGELFF. The CDR3 nucleotides read TGTGCCAGAGGTTCGGGGGGTGTGAACACCGGGGAGCTGTTTTTT. V gene TRBV2 combines with J gene TRBJ2-2; the match to TRBD2 covers 7 bases. The CDR3 runs to 15 residues. Per the germline V gene, CDR1 is SNHLY and CDR2 is FYNNEI. With V trimmed by 9 bases and J by 1 base, 8 bases remained unmatched.

The chain recombines TRBV6-1 with TRBJ2-5, with D perhaps TRBD1 (6 bases). Germline V gene sequence: CDR1 MNHNS, CDR2 SASEGT. This CDR3 has 15 residues. The ends were cut back, 2 bases at V and 0 bases at J, with 10 bases in the middle. CDR3 in amino acids: CASSETTGDQETQYF. As DNA, the CDR3 is TGTGCCAGCAGTGAAACGACAGGTGACCAAGAGACCCAGTACTTC.

The gene calls are TRBV7-9 and TRBJ1-5; possible D gene TRBD1, 6 bases. Germline V CDR1 and CDR2: SEHNR, FQNEAQ (reference sequence). The ends were cut back, 5 bases at V and 4 bases at J, with 9 bases in the middle. This CDR3 region has 13 residues. The CDR3 DNA is TGTGCCAGCAGCACACAGGGAAATCAGCCCCAGCATTTT. Its translation is CASSTQGNQPQHF.

This chain connects TRBV23-1 to TRBJ2-1; 9 nucleotides match TRBD1. TRBV23-1 is given ORF status, its function remaining uncertain. The CDR3 is 16 residues long. Unmatched junction bases numbered 15, after V lost 7 bases and J lost 8 bases. CDR3 bases: TGCGCCAGCAAGAGAGGGACAGGGTCAACTTGGGATGAGCAGTTCTTC. Translated, it gives CASKRGTGSTWDEQFF.

This clone was seen just once. The V call is TRBV2, the J call TRBJ2-7, with 13 bases that match TRBD2. CDR3 length: 14 residues. V was pared by 6 bases and J by 4 bases, with 3 bases of the junction left unmatched. Germline CDR1 reads SNHLY; CDR2 reads FYNNEI. The CDR3 nucleotides are TGTGCCAGCAGACTAGCGGGAGGGATATACGAGCAGTACTTC. Residues: CASRLAGGIYEQYF.

This rearrangement joins TRBV6-5 to TRBJ1-1, with TRBD1 matching 10 bases. The CDR3 is made up of 12 amino acids. Germline values: CDR1 MNHEY, CDR2 SVGAGI. Unmatched junction bases numbered 7, after V lost 7 bases and J lost 11 bases. CDR3 DNA sequence: TGTGCCAGCATAAGGACAGGGGGAGATGCTTTCTTT. It translates to CASIRTGGDAFF.

V usage is TRBV2 and J usage is TRBJ1-1; TRBD1 matches at 9 bases. CDR3 length: 15 amino acids. V lost 7 bases and J lost 3; bases outside the gene matches: 9. CDR1 is SNHLY and CDR2 is FYNNEI in the germline V gene. The chain's CDR3 is CASTKDRGVDTEAFF. As DNA, the CDR3 is TGTGCCAGCACTAAGGACAGGGGAGTAGACACTGAAGCTTTCTTT.

The V and J genes are TRBV30 and TRBJ2-4, with 11 bases matching TRBD1. Germline-derived CDR1 and CDR2 are GTSNPN and SVGIG (reference sequence). The V and J ends lost 5 bases and 7 bases, in that order; junction bases with no gene match: 7. The CDR3 runs to 14 residues. The CDR3 sequence is CAWSSGQGVNIQYF. The CDR3 coding sequence is TGTGCCTGGTCATCGGGACAGGGGGTGAACATTCAGTACTTC.

The V call is TRBV28, the J call TRBJ2-7, with 8 bases fitting TRBD1. The CDR3 is 15 amino acids. The germline V gene has CDR1 MDHEN and CDR2 SYDVKM. Unmatched junction bases numbered 4, after V lost 2 bases and J lost 1 base. The chain's CDR3 is CASSLPGTGSYEQYF. CDR3 bases: TGTGCCAGCAGTTTACCCGGGACAGGATCCTACGAGCAGTACTTC.

This sequence joins TRBV11-3 and TRBJ2-3, with 8 positions matching TRBD2. Germline assignment: CDR1 SGHNT and CDR2 YENEEA. V dropped 3 bases and J dropped 0; count of bases not matched to a gene: 2. The CDR3 runs 15 residues. Here the CDR3 reads CASSFSGASTDTQYF. The CDR3 DNA is TGTGCCAGCAGCTTTAGCGGGGCTAGCACAGATACGCAGTATTTT.

This clone came up once. The genes are TRBV7-3 and TRBJ2-2, with TRBD2 matching 8 bases. The CDR3 has 15 amino acids. Germline CDR1 reads SGHTA; CDR2 reads FQGTGA. Losses at the gene ends were 5 bases for V and 5 bases for J; bases not matched to a gene: 7. The CDR3 bases are TGTGCCAGCAGCCTATTAGCGGGGAGGACCGGGGAGCTGTTTTTT. Translated, it gives CASSLLAGRTGELFF.

CDR3 region: CASSYPGSTGGNTIYF. CDR3 DNA sequence: TGTGCCAGCAGCTATCCTGGGTCGACAGGGGGAAACACCATATATTTT. The chain joins TRBV5-4 to TRBJ1-3; 7 nucleotides agree with TRBD1. This CDR3 region has 16 residues. Germline CDR1 SGHNT, CDR2 YYREEE (reference sequence). V shed 3 bases, J shed 4 bases, and the junction held 10 bases outside the gene matches.